The 15 T cell receptor beta chains presented below share a single source sample, sequenced in a study of spatial heterogeneity in lung cancer. Via MiXCR, TCRdb re-called the 5' RACE reads, giving one row per CDR3 protein. The sample has roughly 46,000 distinct CDR3 sequences; about 10% are singletons. Time point denoted: sample taken at primary tumor resection. Whole RNA, which was extracted from tumor, nontumor lung tissue or frozen PBMC, was sequenced without any cell sorting. This material consisted of PBMCs, taken at surgery. The receptors come from a female donor with early-stage non-small cell lung cancer.

The chain uses TRBV5-1 and TRBJ2-1, with D maybe TRBD2 (7 bases). V lost 2 bases and J lost 3, with 12 bases in between. The germline CDR1 and CDR2 sequences are SGHRS and YFSETQ. The CDR3 covers 15 residues. The CDR3 region is CASSLGGALYNEQFF. CDR3 in DNA: TGCGCCAGCAGCTTAGGGGGGGCCCTCTACAATGAGCAGTTCTTC. The complete variable domain, with remaining parts taken from reference TRBV5-1 and TRBJ2-1, reads KAGVTQTPRYLIKTRGQQVTLSCSPISGHRSVSWYQQTPGQGLQFLFEYFSETQRNKGNFPGRFSGRQFSNSRSEMNVSTLELGDSALYLCASSLGGALYNEQFFGPGTRLTVL.

The sample holds a few counts of this clonotype. The chain couples TRBV7-8 to TRBJ2-1, with 8 positions matching TRBD2. The J segment lost 2 bases and the V segment lost 5 bases, leaving 8 bases of the junction unmatched. Germline CDR1 is SGHVS and CDR2 is FQNEAQ. The length of the CDR3 is 16 residues. The CDR3 spells CASSPMGLGTYNEQFF. Written as DNA, the CDR3 is TGTGCCAGCAGCCCAATGGGACTAGGAACCTACAATGAGCAGTTCTTC.

This clonotype was detected a few times. The genes are TRBV20-1 and TRBJ2-5; D possibly uses TRBD1 or TRBD2 (5 bases each). V shed 5 bases and J shed 7 bases, with 14 bases lying between them. Germline CDR1 reads DFQATT; CDR2 reads SNEGSKA (reference sequence). There are 12 residues in the CDR3. This CDR3 reads CSAGGSLGTQYF. CDR3 nucleotide sequence: TGCAGTGCTGGGGGATCCCTGGGGACCCAGTACTTC.

This clonotype was seen a handful of times. V usage is TRBV5-1 and J usage is TRBJ2-5; TRBD1 matches 7 bases. Germline V gene data show CDR1 as SGHRS and CDR2 as YFSETQ. V lost 4 bases, J lost 3 bases, and 9 bases stayed unmatched. This CDR3 region has 15 residues. The CDR3 loop reads CASSARTGNEETQYF. The CDR3, as DNA: TGCGCCAGCAGCGCCCGGACAGGTAACGAAGAGACCCAGTACTTC.

This clonotype was observed at least ten times. The V and J genes are TRBV4-2 and TRBJ2-3; TRBD2 matches 7 bases. The CDR3 length is 17 residues. J gave up 0 bases and V 4 bases, and 10 bases lay outside the gene matches. In germline, CDR1 is LGHNA, CDR2 YNFKEQ. The CDR3 bases are TGTGCCAGCAGCCCCCGGGAGGATTTACTTAGCACAGATACGCAGTATTTT. This codes for CASSPREDLLSTDTQYF.

This clonotype showed up many times. The chain carries TRBV2 and TRBJ1-1; D is unresolved. Germline V lookup: CDR1 SNHLY, CDR2 FYNNEI. Trimming pared 8 bases from V and 1 base from J, leaving 14 bases between. The CDR3 runs to 14 residues. This CDR3 is CASGRLQANTEAFF. CDR3 nucleotide sequence: TGTGCCAGCGGACGGTTGCAGGCGAACACTGAAGCTTTCTTT.

This sequence joins TRBV3-1 and TRBJ1-1; D is ambiguous. Germline V gene lookup returns CDR1 LGHDT and CDR2 YNNKEL (reference sequence). V was cut by 6 bases and J by 4 bases, with 9 bases left in between. The CDR3 covers 12 residues. CDR3 nucleotide sequence: TGTGCCAGCAGTCAGCGAGGCACTGAAGCTTTCTTT. Translation: CASSQRGTEAFF.

This clonotype was seen only a few times. The V gene is TRBV7-8, the J gene TRBJ1-2; D is undetermined. V dropped 4 bases and J dropped 0 bases, with 12 bases sitting between them. Germline CDR1 reads SGHVS; CDR2 reads FQNEAQ. The CDR3 is 15 amino acids. The CDR3 reads CASSSRPSANYGYTF. The CDR3 DNA reads TGTGCCAGCAGCTCAAGACCCTCAGCTAACTATGGCTACACCTTC.

This clonotype was seen a few times. The gene calls are TRBV7-2 and TRBJ2-3, with 10 bases aligning to TRBD2. Germline loops: CDR1 SGHTA, CDR2 FQGNSA. The CDR3 loop spans 15 amino acids. The ends lost 2 bases at V and 6 bases at J; junction bases unmatched: 5. DNA for the CDR3: TGTGCCAGCAGCTTAACACTAGCGGGGTACGATACGCAGTATTTT. This sequence encodes CASSLTLAGYDTQYF.

This chain connects TRBV7-3 to TRBJ1-6, with TRBD1 matching over 8 bases. The trim removed 3 bases at V and 9 bases at J, leaving 10 bases unmatched. This CDR3 contains 16 residues. Germline V gene sequence: CDR1 SGHTA, CDR2 FQGTGA. The CDR3 region is CASSLTTGVIGSPLHF. DNA for the CDR3: TGTGCCAGCAGCTTGACGACAGGGGTAATTGGTTCACCCCTCCACTTT.

This clonotype was recorded a few times. The chain carries TRBV7-9 and TRBJ2-6, with D possibly TRBD1 on 6 matching bases. The germline V gene has CDR1 SEHNR and CDR2 FQNEAQ (reference sequence). V shed 5 bases and J shed 0 bases, with 17 bases lying between them. There are 18 residues in the CDR3. CDR3 amino acids: CASSLTTSTGSGANVLTF. CDR3 bases: TGTGCCAGCAGCCTGACAACCTCGACAGGCTCTGGGGCCAACGTCCTGACTTTC.

V usage is TRBV4-2 and J usage is TRBJ2-3; weak D call: TRBD2 (6 bases). V was clipped by 1 base and J by 3 bases, with 11 bases between them. Germline V gene lookup returns CDR1 LGHNA and CDR2 YNFKEQ. This CDR3 is 15 amino acids long. The CDR3 region is CASSQVKGRTDTQYF. CDR3 coding DNA: TGTGCCAGCAGCCAAGTCAAGGGGAGGACAGATACGCAGTATTTT.

This clonotype showed up many times. The chain combines TRBV6-5 with TRBJ1-2; no firm D call. Trimming stripped 0 bases from V and 4 bases from J, with 6 bases between. The CDR3 totals 13 residues. Germline lookup yields CDR1 MNHEY and CDR2 SVGAGI. The CDR3 here is CASSYSPAYGYTF. CDR3 DNA sequence: TGTGCCAGCAGTTACTCGCCAGCCTATGGCTACACCTTC.

This clonotype was seen a few times. The V call is TRBV27, the J call TRBJ2-1; 8 bases match TRBD1. From germline, CDR1 is MNHEY and CDR2 SMNVEV (reference sequence). The CDR3 consists of 16 residues. The J segment lost 0 bases and the V segment lost 4 bases, leaving 5 bases of the junction unmatched. The CDR3 coding sequence is TGTGCCAGCAGTTCGCAGGGGGCCGTCTCCTACAATGAGCAGTTCTTC. Its translation is CASSSQGAVSYNEQFF.

J is TRBJ2-1 and V is TRBV6-6; weak D call: TRBD2 (5 bases). The CDR3 spans 17 residues. Germline V gene lookup returns CDR1 MNHNY and CDR2 SVGAGI (reference sequence). Trimming stripped 6 bases from V and 0 bases from J, with 18 bases between. In nucleotides, the CDR3 is TGTGCCAGCAGCCCCATTGGGCTCACTAGCTCCTACAATGAGCAGTTCTTC. This encodes CASSPIGLTSSYNEQFF.